The 31 T cell receptor beta chains reported below all come from one sample, sequenced in a study of T cell changes during pregnancy in multiple sclerosis. Method: immunoSEQ multiplex PCR; TCRdb's copy keeps in-frame clones and lacks some. In the table there are 25,000 to 35,000 clones, 88% of which are singletons. The specimen comprised CD4+ T cells from peripheral blood mononuclear cells, sampled in the first trimester of pregnancy. Every receptor here comes from a female donor in good health, enrolled as a control in a pregnancy study.

The chain combines TRBV30 with TRBJ1-4, with 11 nucleotides matching TRBD1. V gave up 2 bases and J gave up 6 bases; unmatched junction bases: 5. The CDR3 loop spans 15 amino acids. The germline CDR1 and CDR2 sequences are GTSNPN and SVGIG (reference sequence). In DNA, the CDR3 is TGTGCCTGGAGTCCTCGGACAGGGGGCTATGAAAAACTGTTTTTT. Residues: CAWSPRTGGYEKLFF.

This chain joins TRBV5-1 and TRBJ2-7; TRBD1 matches 8 bases. The CDR3 has 15 residues. V was pared by 0 bases and J by 2 bases, with 4 bases of the junction left unmatched. CDR1 and CDR2 from the germline V gene are SGHRS and YFSETQ. CDR3 residues: CASSLGGQAAYEQYF. DNA for the CDR3: TGCGCCAGCAGCTTGGGGGGACAGGCGGCCTACGAGCAGTACTTC.

This rearrangement joins TRBV20-1 to TRBJ1-2, with unresolved D. Germline CDR1 and CDR2: DFQATT and SNEGSKA (reference sequence). The CDR3 spans 11 residues. Between the trimmed V and J ends, which lost 4 bases and 4 bases, there was a span of 7 bases. CDR3 sequence (DNA): TGCAGTGCTAAAAACTCCTATGGCTACACCTTC. It is translated as CSAKNSYGYTF.

This clone was seen just once. V is TRBV19 and J is TRBJ1-3; TRBD1 matches at 7 bases. The V gene's germline CDR1 is LNHDA and CDR2 SQIVND (reference sequence). The CDR3 covers 15 residues. The V gene end was trimmed by 6 bases and the J gene end by 3 bases; junction bases not matched to a gene: 8. For the CDR3, the DNA is TGTGCCAGTAGCGAAACAGGGGAAAGTGGAAACACCATATATTTT. It is translated as CASSETGESGNTIYF.

This chain uses TRBV2 with TRBJ1-1; no firm D call. This CDR3 comprises 14 residues. V was pared by 4 bases and J by 10 bases, with 19 bases between. From germline, CDR1 is SNHLY and CDR2 FYNNEI. The chain's CDR3 is CASSVSESEDGAFF. The CDR3 nucleotides are TGTGCCAGCAGTGTTAGTGAGTCGGAGGACGGAGCTTTCTTT.

This clone was seen a few times. V gene TRBV6-1 combines with J gene TRBJ1-6; D gene uncertain. V lost 1 base and J lost 9, with 13 bases in between. Germline lookup yields CDR1 MNHNS and CDR2 SASEGT. The CDR3 extends over 15 amino acids. The CDR3 protein is CASSEERPEVSPLHF. The CDR3 nucleotides are TGTGCCAGCAGTGAAGAGAGACCGGAGGTTTCACCCCTCCACTTT.

The rearrangement links TRBV6-4 to TRBJ2-3, with D possibly matching TRBD2 (6 bases). V was clipped by 3 bases and J by 0 bases, with 7 bases between them. The CDR3 has 14 residues. Germline CDR1 and CDR2: MRHNA and SNTAGT. In DNA, the CDR3 is TGTGCCAGCAGTGAGGGGGGTAGCACAGATACGCAGTATTTT. This codes for CASSEGGSTDTQYF.

This chain joins TRBV5-1 and TRBJ2-3; a weak D match, TRBD1 (6 bases). The V end was cut by 0 bases, the J end by 2 bases, with 16 bases between. CDR1 is SGHRS and CDR2 is YFSETQ in the germline V gene. The CDR3 is 17 amino acids. The CDR3 sequence is CASSLAGLGGFTDTQYF. The CDR3, as DNA: TGCGCCAGCAGCTTGGCCGGCTTAGGGGGTTTCACAGATACGCAGTATTTT. Full variable domain (outside the CDR3, taken from reference TRBV5-1 and TRBJ2-3): KAGVTQTPRYLIKTRGQQVTLSCSPISGHRSVSWYQQTPGQGLQFLFEYFSETQRNKGNFPGRFSGRQFSNSRSEMNVSTLELGDSALYLCASSLAGLGGFTDTQYFGPGTRLTVL.

The chain combines TRBV30 with TRBJ2-5; 9 nucleotides align to TRBD1. Germline CDR1 is GTSNPN and CDR2 is SVGIG (reference sequence). J gave up 7 bases and V 5 bases, and 11 bases lay outside the gene matches. CDR3 size: 14 residues. CDR3 protein: CAWSQGASQGTQYF. CDR3 bases: TGTGCCTGGTCACAGGGGGCAAGCCAGGGGACCCAGTACTTC.

The table lists this clone with a few counts. DNA of the CDR3: TGTGCCAGCTCCCGAGAGGATAGCGGGAGCGAGCAGTACTTC. Translated, it gives CASSREDSGSEQYF. V usage is TRBV18 and J usage is TRBJ2-7; 9 nucleotides line up with TRBD2. V trimming: 6 bases; J trimming: 6 bases; junction bases outside the gene matches: 9. The length of the CDR3 is 14 residues. Germline lookup yields CDR1 KGHSH and CDR2 LQKENI.

The V and J genes are TRBV5-1 and TRBJ2-7; 7 bases match TRBD1. Trimming took 4 bases from V and 2 from J; bases not matched to a gene: 6. Per germline, CDR1 SGHRS and CDR2 YFSETQ. The CDR3 has 14 amino acids. CDR3 bases: TGCGCCAGCAGCATACTAGGGGGCACCTACGAGCAGTACTTC. Its translation: CASSILGGTYEQYF.

The rearrangement joins TRBV11-2 to TRBJ2-5; TRBD2 is a possible D gene (5 bases). Per germline, CDR1 SGHAT and CDR2 FQNNGV. CDR3 length: 16 amino acids. V lost 2 bases and J lost 1, with 14 bases in between. Here the CDR3 DNA reads TGTGCCAGCAGCTTACGGAGAACCGGGATCCAAGAGACCCAGTACTTC. It specifies CASSLRRTGIQETQYF.

This sequence joins TRBV7-9 and TRBJ2-7, with TRBD2 matching over 11 bases. Per germline, CDR1 SEHNR and CDR2 FQNEAQ (reference sequence). Trimming at V came to 6 bases and at J to 4 bases, leaving 17 bases not matched to a gene. CDR3 size: 18 residues. This CDR3 is CASSRTGRKTSGVYEQYF. DNA of the CDR3: TGTGCCAGCAGTCGAACGGGACGGAAGACTAGCGGGGTATACGAGCAGTACTTC.

The chain uses TRBV19 and TRBJ2-2, with D perhaps matching TRBD2 (5 bases). V lost 6 bases and J lost 5, with 13 bases in between. The CDR3 has 14 amino acids. Germline loops: CDR1 LNHDA, CDR2 SQIVND (reference sequence). The CDR3 sequence is CASRSDLTTGELFF. CDR3 nucleotides: TGTGCCAGTAGATCGGACTTGACTACCGGGGAGCTGTTTTTT.

The chain employs TRBV11-3 and TRBJ2-2; D is possibly TRBD1 (6 bases). The length of the CDR3 is 15 residues. With 2 bases removed from V and 2 bases from J, the gap between germline ends came to 9 bases. Per the germline V gene, CDR1 is SGHNT and CDR2 is YENEEA. CDR3 protein: CASSLYGGNTGELFF. CDR3 bases: TGTGCCAGCAGCTTATATGGGGGCAACACCGGGGAGCTGTTTTTT.

The J gene is TRBJ1-1, the V gene TRBV9; D ambiguous. The CDR3 contains 14 residues. Germline CDR1 SGDLS, CDR2 YYNGEE. Trimming removed 0 bases from V and 8 bases from J, with 14 bases in between. The CDR3 region is CASSVGSEAGEAFF. For the CDR3, the DNA is TGTGCCAGCAGCGTAGGGTCGGAGGCCGGAGAAGCTTTCTTT.

Turning to this clone: The sample carries other DNA sequences with the same CDR3. This rearrangement joins TRBV9 to TRBJ1-1, with TRBD1 matching over 7 bases. CDR1 and CDR2 (germline): SGDLS, YYNGEE. The J segment lost 0 bases and the V segment lost 4 bases, leaving 9 bases of the junction unmatched. The CDR3 is made up of 16 amino acids. CDR3 loop: CASSWGQGGMNTEAFF. CDR3 in DNA: TGTGCCAGCAGCTGGGGCCAGGGGGGTATGAACACTGAAGCTTTCTTT.

The V gene is TRBV5-6, the J gene TRBJ2-1, with a tentative D call TRBD1 (5 bases). Germline CDR1 is SGHDT and CDR2 is YYEEEE. Trimming left V 3 bases short and J 12 bases short, with 19 bases between. The length of the CDR3 is 14 residues. CDR3 amino acids: CASSSPIRVSRQFF. The CDR3 coding sequence is TGTGCCAGCAGCTCACCTATCAGGGTGTCTAGGCAGTTCTTC.

The rearrangement joins TRBV9 to TRBJ1-3; 7 nucleotides agree with TRBD1. The CDR3 spans 17 residues. The V gene's germline CDR1 is SGDLS and CDR2 YYNGEE. Losses at the gene ends were 4 bases for V and 0 bases for J; bases not matched to a gene: 10. CDR3 nucleotide sequence: TGTGCCAGCAGCTTCCAGGGGGGCAGCTTCTCTGGAAACACCATATATTTT. Protein sequence: CASSFQGGSFSGNTIYF.

V is TRBV5-4 and J is TRBJ1-5; a possible D gene is TRBD1 (5 bases). CDR1 is SGHNT and CDR2 is YYREEE in the germline V gene (reference sequence). The CDR3 has 16 residues. Trimming shortened V by 0 bases and J by 0 bases, and 10 bases separated the two germline ends. This chain's CDR3 is CASSLDRGYSNQPQHF. As DNA, the CDR3 is TGTGCCAGCAGCTTGGATAGGGGATATAGCAATCAGCCCCAGCATTTT.

This chain joins TRBV9 and TRBJ2-3; D might be TRBD2 (7 bases). Germline assignment: CDR1 SGDLS and CDR2 YYNGEE. The V end was cut by 3 bases, the J end by 6 bases, with 17 bases between. This CDR3 has 15 residues. CDR3 residues: CASSARAGASDTQYF. The CDR3 coding sequence is TGTGCCAGCAGCGCCCGTGCGGGGGCAAGCGATACGCAGTATTTT.

The chain joins TRBV6-1 to TRBJ2-1; 8 nucleotides align to TRBD1. The CDR3 runs 15 residues. Germline V gene sequence: CDR1 MNHNS, CDR2 SASEGT. V dropped 0 bases and J dropped 7; count of bases not matched to a gene: 5. This CDR3 is CASSEAQGEINEQFF. CDR3 sequence (DNA): TGTGCCAGCAGTGAAGCACAGGGGGAGATAAATGAGCAGTTCTTC.

This chain uses TRBV19 with TRBJ2-2; no clear D gene. This CDR3 is built from 13 residues. Germline V gene data show CDR1 as LNHDA and CDR2 as SQIVND (reference sequence). Deletions cut 5 bases from V and 1 base from J, with 5 bases between. The CDR3 DNA sequence: TGTGCCAGTAGTCCCCGGAACACCGGGGAGCTGTTTTTT. Amino acids: CASSPRNTGELFF.

The rearrangement uses TRBV4-3 and TRBJ2-3; 11 bases fit TRBD2. V lost 0 bases to trimming and J lost 1 base; unmatched junction nucleotides: 15. Germline CDR1 and CDR2: LGHNA and YSLEER. This CDR3 contains 21 residues. This chain's CDR3 is CASSQDPASGGPPRGTDTQYF. The DNA of the CDR3 is TGCGCCAGCAGCCAAGATCCGGCTAGCGGGGGGCCTCCTCGGGGCACAGATACGCAGTATTTT.

V gene TRBV5-1 combines with J gene TRBJ1-2; no reliable D call. V was cut by 1 base and J by 7 bases, with 11 bases left in between. Germline V gene lookup returns CDR1 SGHRS and CDR2 YFSETQ. The CDR3 is 13 residues long. The CDR3 DNA reads as TGCGCCAGCAGCTTGCCCCAGGATTCTGGCTACACCTTC. It specifies CASSLPQDSGYTF.

The chain links TRBV9 to TRBJ1-1, with a possible D match to TRBD1 (6 bases). Germline V gene lookup returns CDR1 SGDLS and CDR2 YYNGEE. The CDR3 length is 18 residues. Trimming removed 0 bases from V and 6 bases from J, with 24 bases in between. CDR3 amino acids: CASSVVPRAGAGIAEAFF. For the CDR3, the DNA is TGTGCCAGCAGCGTAGTCCCTCGGGCAGGGGCAGGTATCGCTGAAGCTTTCTTT.

This chain connects TRBV10-3 to TRBJ1-2, with TRBD1 matching 7 bases. The CDR3 is 14 residues long. The germline gives CDR1 ENHRY, CDR2 SYGVKD. The V segment lost 6 bases and the J segment 2 bases; nucleotides outside the gene matches: 6. The CDR3 DNA is TGTGCCATCAGCTCAAAGACAGGGAACTATGGCTACACCTTC. Encoded protein: CAISSKTGNYGYTF.

The J gene is TRBJ1-4, the V gene TRBV5-4; D call uncertain. V was pared by 2 bases and J by 2 bases, with 7 bases between. Germline assignment: CDR1 SGHNT and CDR2 YYREEE (reference sequence). The CDR3 spans 14 residues. The CDR3 is CASSLAGTNEKLFF. CDR3 nucleotides: TGTGCCAGCAGCTTAGCCGGGACTAATGAAAAACTGTTTTTT.

The V gene is TRBV7-2, the J gene TRBJ2-2, with a tentative D call TRBD2 (6 bases). The CDR3 runs 15 residues. Trimming removed 4 bases at V and 5 bases at J, with 14 bases between. CDR1 and CDR2 from the germline V gene are SGHTA and FQGNSA. DNA of the CDR3: TGTGCCAGCAGCTCTGCGAAGGGAGGAACCGGGGAGCTGTTTTTT. Translated, it gives CASSSAKGGTGELFF.

CDR3 sequence reads: CASSQVDREGTEAFF. The CDR3 DNA reads as TGCGCCAGCAGCCAAGTGGACAGGGAGGGGACTGAAGCTTTCTTT. The rearrangement links TRBV4-3 to TRBJ1-1, with TRBD1 identical over 8 bases. This CDR3 is 15 amino acids long. The germline CDR1 and CDR2 sequences are LGHNA and YSLEER. Unmatched junction bases numbered 6, after V lost 1 base and J lost 5 bases.

This clone was found once. This chain connects TRBV5-6 to TRBJ1-1; TRBD1 matches at 9 bases. Germline CDR1 reads SGHDT; CDR2 reads YYEEEE. V was clipped by 0 bases and J by 5 bases; unmatched bases: 5. The CDR3 contains 15 residues. CDR3 sequence: CASSLGDRVRTEAFF. For the CDR3, the DNA is TGTGCCAGCAGCTTGGGGGACAGGGTCCGGACTGAAGCTTTCTTT.